This T cell receptor (beta chain) derives from a study of shared clonotypes between healthy human individuals. The germline V gene has CDR1 LNHDA and CDR2 SQIVND (reference sequence). This CDR3 comprises 18 residues. Trimming took 3 bases from V and 0 from J; bases not matched to a gene: 6. The method was immunoSEQ multiplex PCR; TCRdb's version includes in-frame clones alone and lacks a portion of them. The sample records about 2.4 million clones, under 95% being singletons. This clone was picked up one time. The source of this sequence is a man younger than 35 in good health. Some clones in this sample may be carry-over from other donors' samples. Material: naive CD4+ T cells from PBMCs. Subset reported: CD45RA+ positively selected. The chain has TRBV19 and TRBJ1-5, with 12 bases aligning to TRBD1. CDR3 protein: CASSMKGQGAYSNQPQHF. DNA of the CDR3: TGTGCCAGTAGTATGAAGGGACAGGGGGCCTATAGCAATCAGCCCCAGCATTTT.